The rows below give T cell receptor beta chains drawn from one sample of a study of blood T cell repertoires in COVID-19. The repertoire was sequenced with immunoSEQ multiplex PCR; TCRdb's copy has only in-frame clones and lacks some. This table holds more than 100,000 clones, 78% found once. The specimen sequenced was peripheral blood. Receptor source: a man between 65 and 85 years old with acute or convalescent COVID-19. The CDR3 runs from the conserved cysteine through the conserved F or W. The order of the fields is J gene, V gene, D gene, clone size, CDR3 DNA, CDR3 protein. A D gene is named only where the DNA matches it firmly. Rows may omit the clone size; those that give it use once, few, many or a size class.

j_call: TRBJ2-2; v_call: TRBV19; d_call: -; clone_size: -; cdr3_nt: TGTGCCAGTAGTATGGCAGGGACCGGGGAGCTGTTTTTT; cdr3_aa: CASSMAGTGELFF
j_call: TRBJ2-5; v_call: TRBV7-2; d_call: -; clone_size: -; cdr3_nt: TGTGCCAGCAGCCCCGAGGCGGGGTCACAAGAGACCCAGTACTTC; cdr3_aa: CASSPEAGSQETQYF
j_call: TRBJ1-3; v_call: TRBV7-2; d_call: TRBD1; clone_size: -; cdr3_nt: TGTGCCAGCAGCCCAACAGGGGGCACCCACTCTGGAAACACCATATATTTT; cdr3_aa: CASSPTGGTHSGNTIYF
j_call: TRBJ2-7; v_call: TRBV5-1; d_call: TRBD2; clone_size: -; cdr3_nt: TGCGCCAGCAGCCCGAGGGGCAGCGGGGGGGATAGGACGGACTTC; cdr3_aa: CASSPRGSGGDRTDF
j_call: TRBJ1-2; v_call: TRBV30; d_call: -; clone_size: -; cdr3_nt: TGTGCCTGGAGCGGGGTGGCGGACGTTAACTATGGCTACACCTTC; cdr3_aa: CAWSGVADVNYGYTF
j_call: TRBJ1-3; v_call: TRBV4-1; d_call: -; clone_size: once; cdr3_nt: TGCGCCAGCAGCCAAGATGGGGGGAGGGGAAACACCATATATTTT; cdr3_aa: CASSQDGGRGNTIYF
j_call: TRBJ2-3; v_call: TRBV19; d_call: -; clone_size: once; cdr3_nt: TGTGCCAGTAGTAGCGGATTCACAGATACGCAGTATTTT; cdr3_aa: CASSSGFTDTQYF
j_call: TRBJ2-3; v_call: TRBV3-1/TRBV3-2; d_call: -; clone_size: few; cdr3_nt: TGTGCCAGCAGCCATGGAGGGTTTGAAGATACGCAGTATTTT; cdr3_aa: CASSHGGFEDTQYF
j_call: TRBJ2-1; v_call: TRBV3-1/TRBV3-2; d_call: TRBD1; clone_size: -; cdr3_nt: TGTGCCAGCAGCCCCGGACAGGGGGCGTTATATGAGCAGTTCTTC; cdr3_aa: CASSPGQGALYEQFF
j_call: TRBJ1-5; v_call: TRBV5-1; d_call: TRBD1; clone_size: -; cdr3_nt: TGCGCCAGCAGCTCCGGGACAGGACGCCCTCAGCCCCAGCATTTT; cdr3_aa: CASSSGTGRPQPQHF
j_call: TRBJ1-1; v_call: TRBV6-5; d_call: TRBD1; clone_size: -; cdr3_nt: TGTGCCAGCAGTCCCCGGACAGGGGACACTGAAGCTTTCTTT; cdr3_aa: CASSPRTGDTEAFF
j_call: TRBJ1-2; v_call: TRBV9; d_call: TRBD1; clone_size: -; cdr3_nt: TGTGCCAGCAGCGGCGGGACAGCTAACTATGGCTACACCTTC; cdr3_aa: CASSGGTANYGYTF
j_call: TRBJ2-1; v_call: TRBV4-3; d_call: -; clone_size: few; cdr3_nt: TGCGCCAGCAGCCAAGATAGCGGCGGGGAGCGGCAGCAGTTCTTC; cdr3_aa: CASSQDSGGERQQFF
j_call: TRBJ1-5; v_call: TRBV3-1/TRBV3-2; d_call: -; clone_size: -; cdr3_nt: TGTGCCAGCAGCCAAGACAACAATCAGCCCCAGCATTTT; cdr3_aa: CASSQDNNQPQHF
j_call: TRBJ1-2; v_call: TRBV13; d_call: -; clone_size: -; cdr3_nt: TGTGCCAGCAGCTTCAGGGCTAACTATGGCTACACCTTC; cdr3_aa: CASSFRANYGYTF
j_call: TRBJ1-4; v_call: TRBV5-1; d_call: -; clone_size: -; cdr3_nt: TGCGCCAGCAGTTTGGAAAGGGGTGAAAAACTGTTTTTT; cdr3_aa: CASSLERGEKLFF
j_call: TRBJ2-7; v_call: TRBV3-1/TRBV3-2; d_call: -; clone_size: -; cdr3_nt: TGTGCCAGCAGCCAAGATCCGAGCTCCGTCTACGAGCAGTACTTC; cdr3_aa: CASSQDPSSVYEQYF
j_call: TRBJ1-6; v_call: TRBV6-6; d_call: -; clone_size: once; cdr3_nt: TGTGCCAGCAGTTCCAGGAATAATTCACCCCTCCACTTT; cdr3_aa: CASSSRNNSPLHF
j_call: TRBJ2-5; v_call: TRBV7-3; d_call: TRBD1; clone_size: -; cdr3_nt: TGTGCCAGCAGCATGGGACAGGGGGCGAGCGGGGAGACCCAGTACTTC; cdr3_aa: CASSMGQGASGETQYF
j_call: TRBJ2-2; v_call: TRBV12-3/TRBV12-4; d_call: TRBD1; clone_size: once; cdr3_nt: TGTGCCAGCAGTGTCAGGGGGATGGGGGAGCTGTTTTTT; cdr3_aa: CASSVRGMGELFF
j_call: TRBJ1-1; v_call: TRBV3-1/TRBV3-2; d_call: TRBD1; clone_size: -; cdr3_nt: TGTGCCAGCAGCCAGGGACAGGAGAACACTGAAGCTTTCTTT; cdr3_aa: CASSQGQENTEAFF
j_call: TRBJ1-1; v_call: TRBV19; d_call: -; clone_size: -; cdr3_nt: TGTGCCAGTAGCCCCATGACGGGTGAAACTGAAGCTTTCTTT; cdr3_aa: CASSPMTGETEAFF
j_call: TRBJ1-2; v_call: TRBV30; d_call: TRBD1; clone_size: -; cdr3_nt: TGTGCCTGGAGCGACAGGGGGACCTATGGCTACACCTTC; cdr3_aa: CAWSDRGTYGYTF
j_call: TRBJ1-4; v_call: TRBV28; d_call: -; clone_size: -; cdr3_nt: TGTGCCAGCAGCGGCGCCTCAACTAAAAAGGGGGAAAAACTGTTTTTT; cdr3_aa: CASSGASTKKGEKLFF
j_call: TRBJ2-7; v_call: TRBV27; d_call: TRBD1; clone_size: -; cdr3_nt: TGTGCCAGCAGTTTATCGTTCCGGACAAAGGGGGCCAGCTCCTACGAGCAGTACTTC; cdr3_aa: CASSLSFRTKGASSYEQYF
j_call: TRBJ2-1; v_call: TRBV7-3; d_call: TRBD2; clone_size: -; cdr3_nt: TGTGCCAGCAGCCCCCAGGCGGGGGCCTACAATGAGCAGTTCTTC; cdr3_aa: CASSPQAGAYNEQFF
j_call: TRBJ1-5; v_call: TRBV7-2; d_call: TRBD1; clone_size: few; cdr3_nt: TGTGCCAGCAGCTCGGACAGGGTTCAGCCCCAGCATTTT; cdr3_aa: CASSSDRVQPQHF
j_call: TRBJ1-5; v_call: TRBV5-1; d_call: TRBD1; clone_size: few; cdr3_nt: TGCGCCAGCAGCCCGACAGGGCAGAGCAATCAGCCCCAGCATTTT; cdr3_aa: CASSPTGQSNQPQHF
j_call: TRBJ1-5; v_call: TRBV5-5; d_call: TRBD1; clone_size: -; cdr3_nt: TGTGCCAGCAGCCCCCAGGGGGTCGGCAATCAGCCCCAGCATTTT; cdr3_aa: CASSPQGVGNQPQHF
j_call: TRBJ2-3; v_call: TRBV18; d_call: -; clone_size: many; cdr3_nt: TGTGCCAGCCCCCAGGATGGCGCAGATACGCAGTATTTT; cdr3_aa: CASPQDGADTQYF
j_call: TRBJ1-2; v_call: TRBV4-2; d_call: TRBD1; clone_size: -; cdr3_nt: TGTGCCAGCAGCCTCAAAGACAGGGCGGGCCCTTTTGGCTACACCTTC; cdr3_aa: CASSLKDRAGPFGYTF
j_call: TRBJ2-5; v_call: TRBV27; d_call: -; clone_size: once; cdr3_nt: TGTGCCAGCAGTTTGTCAGGGGTGGAGACCCAGTACTTC; cdr3_aa: CASSLSGVETQYF
j_call: TRBJ2-3; v_call: TRBV4-3; d_call: TRBD2; clone_size: -; cdr3_nt: TGCGCCAGCAGCCAAGTGGGACTAGCGACAGATACGCAGTATTTT; cdr3_aa: CASSQVGLATDTQYF
j_call: TRBJ1-2; v_call: TRBV12-5; d_call: -; clone_size: few; cdr3_nt: TGTGCTAGTGGTTTGCGGCAGGTCTATGGCTACACCTTC; cdr3_aa: CASGLRQVYGYTF
j_call: TRBJ2-7; v_call: TRBV2; d_call: -; clone_size: -; cdr3_nt: TGTGCCAGCCGCCGACAAGCACAAGACTACGAGCAGTACTTC; cdr3_aa: CASRRQAQDYEQYF
j_call: TRBJ1-1; v_call: TRBV5-8; d_call: -; clone_size: few; cdr3_nt: TGTGCCAGCAGCTTGAACCGGGACCTCCGGGGAGGCACTGAAGCTTTCTTT; cdr3_aa: CASSLNRDLRGGTEAFF
j_call: TRBJ2-5; v_call: TRBV18; d_call: TRBD2; clone_size: -; cdr3_nt: TGTGCCAGCTCCCCTACTAGCGGTGAGACCCAGTACTTC; cdr3_aa: CASSPTSGETQYF
j_call: TRBJ1-2; v_call: TRBV6-5; d_call: -; clone_size: once; cdr3_nt: TGTGCCAGCAGTTACGCGGGGAATTATGGCTACACCTTC; cdr3_aa: CASSYAGNYGYTF
j_call: TRBJ1-4; v_call: TRBV12-3/TRBV12-4; d_call: TRBD1; clone_size: -; cdr3_nt: TGTGCCAGCGGCGACAGGGCGGGTGAAAAACTGTTTTTT; cdr3_aa: CASGDRAGEKLFF
j_call: TRBJ2-3; v_call: TRBV4-3; d_call: TRBD2; clone_size: -; cdr3_nt: TGCGCCAGCAGCCAAGCACTAGCGGGGGAGACCACAGATACGCAGTATTTT; cdr3_aa: CASSQALAGETTDTQYF
j_call: TRBJ1-2; v_call: TRBV5-1; d_call: -; clone_size: -; cdr3_nt: TGCGCCAGCAGCACCTCCACAGGGATGAACTATGGCTACACCTTC; cdr3_aa: CASSTSTGMNYGYTF
j_call: TRBJ1-2; v_call: TRBV6-1; d_call: TRBD1; clone_size: -; cdr3_nt: TGTGCCAGCAGTGAGAGGACAGGGGGCCCATATGGCTACACCTTC; cdr3_aa: CASSERTGGPYGYTF
j_call: TRBJ2-3; v_call: TRBV5-6; d_call: TRBD1; clone_size: -; cdr3_nt: TGTGCCAGCAGCCCCGGACAGGCTTCTAGCACAGATACGCAGTATTTT; cdr3_aa: CASSPGQASSTDTQYF
j_call: TRBJ1-1; v_call: TRBV4-2; d_call: -; clone_size: -; cdr3_nt: TGTGCCAGCAGCCCACAGGGTGGCACTGAAGCTTTCTTT; cdr3_aa: CASSPQGGTEAFF
j_call: TRBJ1-3; v_call: TRBV5-6; d_call: -; clone_size: -; cdr3_nt: TGTGCCAGCAGCTGGGCAGCTGGAAACACCATATATTTT; cdr3_aa: CASSWAAGNTIYF
j_call: TRBJ1-6; v_call: TRBV2; d_call: TRBD1; clone_size: few; cdr3_nt: TGTGCCAGCAGGACAACAGGGGGGAATTCACCCCTCCACTTT; cdr3_aa: CASRTTGGNSPLHF
j_call: TRBJ2-1; v_call: TRBV5-4; d_call: -; clone_size: -; cdr3_nt: TGTGCCAGCTGGGGGCAGCCTGGGGACTACAATGAGCAGTTCTTC; cdr3_aa: CASWGQPGDYNEQFF
j_call: TRBJ2-2; v_call: TRBV2; d_call: TRBD1; clone_size: once; cdr3_nt: TGTGCCAGCTCCCGGACAGGGGGCGAGAACACCGGGGAGCTGTTTTTT; cdr3_aa: CASSRTGGENTGELFF
j_call: TRBJ2-3; v_call: TRBV6-5; d_call: TRBD2; clone_size: -; cdr3_nt: TGTGCCAGCAGTTCACTAGCGGGGAGCACAGATACGCAGTATTTT; cdr3_aa: CASSSLAGSTDTQYF
j_call: TRBJ1-2; v_call: TRBV27; d_call: -; clone_size: -; cdr3_nt: TGTGCCAGCAGTTTGGCAGGGGTACCTAACTATGGCTACACCTTC; cdr3_aa: CASSLAGVPNYGYTF
j_call: TRBJ2-1; v_call: TRBV29-1; d_call: TRBD1; clone_size: -; cdr3_nt: TGCAGCGTTGCCGGGACAGGGGCTTACAATGAGCAGTTCTTC; cdr3_aa: CSVAGTGAYNEQFF
j_call: TRBJ2-7; v_call: TRBV6-6; d_call: -; clone_size: -; cdr3_nt: TGTGCCAGCAGTTACTCACACTACGAGCAGTACTTC; cdr3_aa: CASSYSHYEQYF
j_call: TRBJ2-1; v_call: TRBV6-5; d_call: TRBD1; clone_size: -; cdr3_nt: TGTGCCAGCAGCATTGGGACAGTGGGGCTCAATGAGCAGTTCTTC; cdr3_aa: CASSIGTVGLNEQFF
j_call: TRBJ2-6; v_call: TRBV30; d_call: TRBD1; clone_size: few; cdr3_nt: TGTGCCTTACGCCGGGACAGGGTTATTGGGGCCAACGTCCTGACTTTC; cdr3_aa: CALRRDRVIGANVLTF
j_call: TRBJ2-5; v_call: TRBV5-8; d_call: -; clone_size: -; cdr3_nt: TGTGCCAGCAGCTTGGGGGGGGACTTTCTAGAGACCCAGTACTTC; cdr3_aa: CASSLGGDFLETQYF
j_call: TRBJ2-1; v_call: TRBV7-7; d_call: TRBD2; clone_size: -; cdr3_nt: TGTGCCAGCAGCTTAGGGCTAGCGGGGGGGAATGAGCAGTTCTTC; cdr3_aa: CASSLGLAGGNEQFF
j_call: TRBJ2-7; v_call: TRBV5-1; d_call: -; clone_size: -; cdr3_nt: TGCGCCAGCAGCTTAGACTATCCCTCGTACGAGCAGTACTTC; cdr3_aa: CASSLDYPSYEQYF
j_call: TRBJ1-5; v_call: TRBV5-6; d_call: -; clone_size: -; cdr3_nt: TGTGCCAGCAGCTTCTTCCAGTATAGCAATCAGCCCCAGCATTTT; cdr3_aa: CASSFFQYSNQPQHF
j_call: TRBJ1-1; v_call: TRBV15; d_call: -; clone_size: -; cdr3_nt: TGTGCCACCAGCAGGGGTACACTAAACACTGAAGCTTTCTTT; cdr3_aa: CATSRGTLNTEAFF